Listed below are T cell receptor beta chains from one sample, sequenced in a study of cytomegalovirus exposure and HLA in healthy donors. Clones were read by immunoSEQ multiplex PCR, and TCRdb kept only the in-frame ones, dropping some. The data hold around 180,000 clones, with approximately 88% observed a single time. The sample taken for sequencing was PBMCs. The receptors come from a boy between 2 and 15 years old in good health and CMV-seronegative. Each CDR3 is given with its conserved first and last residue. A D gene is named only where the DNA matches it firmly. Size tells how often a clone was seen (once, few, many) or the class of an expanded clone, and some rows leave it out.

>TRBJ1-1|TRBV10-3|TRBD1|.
TGTGCCATCAGCATGGGACAGAACCTTGACACTGAAGCTTTCTTT
CAISMGQNLDTEAFF
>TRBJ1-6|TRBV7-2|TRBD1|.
TGTGCCAGCAGCAAACAGGGGAAGTTGGTTCCCCTCCACTTT
CASSKQGKLVPLHF
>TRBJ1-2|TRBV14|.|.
TGTGCCAGCAGCCCGGCCGGGACACAGTATGGCTACACCTTC
CASSPAGTQYGYTF
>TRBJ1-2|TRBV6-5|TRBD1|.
TGTGCCAGCAGTTTAGGACAGGGGAAGTATGGCTACACCTTC
CASSLGQGKYGYTF
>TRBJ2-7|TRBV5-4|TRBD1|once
TGTGCCAGCAGCCCCGGACAGGCCGGAATGCGCGAGCAGTACTTC
CASSPGQAGMREQYF
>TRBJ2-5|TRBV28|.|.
TGTGCCAGCAGTTTTGGCGGGCGCGTGACCCAGTACTTC
CASSFGGRVTQYF
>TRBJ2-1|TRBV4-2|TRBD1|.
TGTGCCAGCAGCCAAGAGGGACAGGCTACCGTGGGTGAGCAGTTCTTC
CASSQEGQATVGEQFF
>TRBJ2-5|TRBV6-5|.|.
TGTGCCAGCAAACCCTGGAGCCAAGAGACCCAGTACTTC
CASKPWSQETQYF
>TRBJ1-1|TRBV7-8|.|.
TGTGCCAGCAGCTTAGCGCAGGGACTGGTATCCACTGAAGCTTTCTTT
CASSLAQGLVSTEAFF
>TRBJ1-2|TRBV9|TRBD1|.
TGTGCCAGCAGCGCAACCGGGACAGGGGGCACTGAAAACTATGGCTACACCTTC
CASSATGTGGTENYGYTF
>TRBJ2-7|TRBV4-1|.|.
TGCGCCAGCAGGCAGGGGTTCAACTCCTACGAGCAGTACTTC
CASRQGFNSYEQYF
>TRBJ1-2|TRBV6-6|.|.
TGTGCCAGCTGGAGTGATGGCTACACCTTC
CASWSDGYTF
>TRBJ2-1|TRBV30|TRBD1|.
TGTGCCTGGAATCAAGAACAGGGGAGTGAGCAGTTCTTC
CAWNQEQGSEQFF
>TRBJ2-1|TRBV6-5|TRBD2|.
TGTGCCAGCAGTTCAGTAGCGGGGGGCTACAATGAGCAGTTCTTC
CASSSVAGGYNEQFF
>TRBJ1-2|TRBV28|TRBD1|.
TGTGCCAGCAGTTCCCCGGGACAGTCCTTGGACTATGGCTACACCTTC
CASSSPGQSLDYGYTF
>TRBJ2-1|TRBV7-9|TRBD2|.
TGTGCCAGCAGCGTGCGGACTAGCGGGAGTCTGAATGAGCAGTTCTTC
CASSVRTSGSLNEQFF
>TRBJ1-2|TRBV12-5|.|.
TGTGCTAGTGGTTTGGTTATATTTATAGGAGGACAGAGTCCCTATGGCTACACCTTC
CASGLVIFIGGQSPYGYTF
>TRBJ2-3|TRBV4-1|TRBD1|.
TGCGCCAGCAGCCAGACGACAGGGGAAGGGGCAGATACGCAGTATTTT
CASSQTTGEGADTQYF
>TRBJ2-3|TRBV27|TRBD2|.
TGTGCCAGCAGTTTCGGCGTCCCTAGCGGGGTTAGCACAGATACGCAGTATTTT
CASSFGVPSGVSTDTQYF
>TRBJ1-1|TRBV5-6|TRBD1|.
TGTGCCAGCAGCTGGGGGACAGGGCCTAACACTGAAGCTTTCTTT
CASSWGTGPNTEAFF
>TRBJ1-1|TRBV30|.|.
TGTGCCTGGAGTGCGAGGGTTGATGAAGCTTTCTTT
CAWSARVDEAFF
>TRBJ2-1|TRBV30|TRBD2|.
TGTGCCTGGAGTGATCTAGCGGGGGGGCTCAATGAGCAGTTCTTC
CAWSDLAGGLNEQFF
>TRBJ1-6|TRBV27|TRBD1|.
TGTGCCAGCAGTTCCGGGACAGTGGGCTCACCCCTCCACTTT
CASSSGTVGSPLHF
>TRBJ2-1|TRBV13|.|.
TGTGCCAGCAGCAACCAGAGGTTTAACCCGAGCTCCTACAATGAGCAGTTCTTC
CASSNQRFNPSSYNEQFF
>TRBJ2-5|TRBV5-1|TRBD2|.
TGCGCCAGCAGCCTGGGACTAGCGGGGGGGGAGACCCAGTACTTC
CASSLGLAGGETQYF
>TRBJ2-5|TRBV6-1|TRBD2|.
TGTGCCAGCAGTGAGTTAGCGGGGGGACAAGAGACCCAGTACTTC
CASSELAGGQETQYF
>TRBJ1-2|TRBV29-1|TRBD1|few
TGCAGCGTTGAAACCGATGGTCGGGACAGCCTAAACTATGGCTACACCTTC
CSVETDGRDSLNYGYTF
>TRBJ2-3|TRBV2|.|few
TGTGCCAGCAGCGGAGGGACAGATACGCAGTATTTT
CASSGGTDTQYF
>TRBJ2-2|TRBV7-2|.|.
TGTGCCAGCAGCTTTACAGGGACCGGGGAGCTGTTTTTT
CASSFTGTGELFF
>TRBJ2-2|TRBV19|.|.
TGTGCCAGTAGTATAGGCGGCACCGGGGAGCTGTTTTTT
CASSIGGTGELFF
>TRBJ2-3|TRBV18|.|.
TGTGCCAGCTCACCGGACAGTGATACGCAGTATTTT
CASSPDSDTQYF
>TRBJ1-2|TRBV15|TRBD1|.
TGTGCCACCAGCACGACAGGGGCTGGCTACACCTTC
CATSTTGAGYTF
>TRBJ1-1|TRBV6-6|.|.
TGTGCCAGCAGTTCCAGGGGTGAGAACACTGAAGCTTTCTTT
CASSSRGENTEAFF
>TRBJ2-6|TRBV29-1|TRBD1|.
TGCAGCGTGCTTTTTTCGGACAGGACTGTTGGGGCCAACGTCCTGACTTTC
CSVLFSDRTVGANVLTF
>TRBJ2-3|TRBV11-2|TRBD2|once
TGTGCCAGCAGCTTCGCTAGCGGGGGGGTCGGGCGCACAGATACGCAGTATTTT
CASSFASGGVGRTDTQYF
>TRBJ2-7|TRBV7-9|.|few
TGTGCCAGCAGCTTAGCGTCTAGCGTCAGGCCCTACGAGCAGTACTTC
CASSLASSVRPYEQYF
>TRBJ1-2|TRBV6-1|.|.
TGTGCCAGCAGTGGGCTTAACTACGGGGGCTACACCTTC
CASSGLNYGGYTF
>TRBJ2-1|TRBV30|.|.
TGTGCCTGGAGTGTACGGGTGCACCCCGCCGGTACTTACTCCTACAATGAGCAGTTCTTC
CAWSVRVHPAGTYSYNEQFF
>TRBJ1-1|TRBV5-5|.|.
TGTGCCAGCAGCTTGGCCAGGACGGACCGGGAAAAGGCTGAAGCTTTCTTT
CASSLARTDREKAEAFF
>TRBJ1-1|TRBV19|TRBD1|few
TGTGCCAGTAGCGCCCCGGGACAGGGTTGGACTGAAGCTTTCTTT
CASSAPGQGWTEAFF
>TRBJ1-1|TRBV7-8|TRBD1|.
TGTGCCAGCAGCTTAGTGACAGGGGGCGTGGGGTACGCTGAAGCTTTCTTT
CASSLVTGGVGYAEAFF
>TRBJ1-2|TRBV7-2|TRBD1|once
TGTGCCAGCAGCCCCGAAAGGGGGATGACAGGGTTGGCACCCTACTACACCTTC
CASSPERGMTGLAPYYTF
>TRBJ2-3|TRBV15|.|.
TGTGCCACCAAGGTGGGAGGAACAGATACGCAGTATTTT
CATKVGGTDTQYF
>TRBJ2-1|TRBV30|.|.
TGTGCCTGGAGTGTACAGAATGAGCAGTTCTTC
CAWSVQNEQFF
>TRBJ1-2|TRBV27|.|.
TGTGCCAGCAGTCCCACCTTAAGGGACACGAGGCGGGATGGCTACACCTTC
CASSPTLRDTRRDGYTF
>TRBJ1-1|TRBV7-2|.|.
TGTGCCAGCAGCTTATCCGGAGTGGGTGGGGGTCGGGGGACTGAAGCTTTCTTT
CASSLSGVGGGRGTEAFF
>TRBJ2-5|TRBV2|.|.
TGTGCCAGCAGTGTGTTACGGGGTCAAGAGACCCAGTACTTC
CASSVLRGQETQYF
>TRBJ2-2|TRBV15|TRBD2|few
TGTGCCACCAGCAGAGTTGGGACTAGCGGGAAGGCGGACACCGGGGAGCTGTTTTTT
CATSRVGTSGKADTGELFF